This TCR beta chain stems from a study of T cells after yellow fever vaccination. UMIs were added to TCR cDNA along with a universal primer site when it was made by 5'RACE template switching. TCRdb analysed the 5' RACE reads with MiXCR anew, one entry per CDR3 protein. The sample has about 170,000 distinct CDR3 sequences, approximately 6.2% seen once; the top ten hold roughly 3%. Study conclusions and caveats: A small proportion of clonotypes was detected in both the CD4 and CD8 compartments. Highly abundant clonotypes carried over from the bulk population could end up in FACS-sorted repertoires as contaminants. Among primary-vaccination clones, most reappeared after the booster, at 95% to 96% for CD4 and around 91% for CD8.

Losses at the gene ends were 11 bases for V and 13 bases for J; bases not matched to a gene: 10. The CDR3 totals 12 residues. Germline CDR1 is MNHEY and CDR2 is SVGEGT. This clonotype was detected a few times. Its antigen remains unidentified. The rearrangement links TRBV6-2 or TRBV6-3 to TRBJ2-2; TRBD2 matches 10 bases. The sequence derives from a man between 18 and 35 years old who received the YFV17D yellow fever vaccine. The sequencing used CD4+ T cells sorted from PBMCs, collected on the day of the first yellow fever vaccination. The CDR3 region is CACGLAGVVLFF. CDR3 nucleotide sequence: TGTGCCTGCGGCCTAGCGGGGGTTGTGCTGTTTTTT.